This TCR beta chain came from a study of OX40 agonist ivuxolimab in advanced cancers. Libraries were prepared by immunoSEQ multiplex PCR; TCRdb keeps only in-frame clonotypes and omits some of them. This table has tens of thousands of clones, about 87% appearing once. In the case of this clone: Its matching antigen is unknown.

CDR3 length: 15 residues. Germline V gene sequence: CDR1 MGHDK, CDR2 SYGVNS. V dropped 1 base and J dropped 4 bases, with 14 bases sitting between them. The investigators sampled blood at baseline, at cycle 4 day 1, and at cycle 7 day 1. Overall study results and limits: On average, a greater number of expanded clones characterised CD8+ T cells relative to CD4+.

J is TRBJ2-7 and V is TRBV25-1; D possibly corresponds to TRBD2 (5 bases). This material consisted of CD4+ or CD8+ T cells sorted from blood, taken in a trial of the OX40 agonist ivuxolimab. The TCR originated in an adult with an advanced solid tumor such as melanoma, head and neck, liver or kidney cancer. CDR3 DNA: TGTGCCAGCAGTGAATCGGCAGGCCGGAGGTACGAGCAGTACTTC. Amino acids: CASSESAGRRYEQYF.